This paragraph covers one TCR beta chain sequence. No cognate antigen has been identified for it. One base away there is no much larger clone; base qualities are not given. Whole blood was collected in K2EDTA tubes by collaborating institutions according to the institutions' own protocols. For TCRbeta analysis, collaborators shipped samples in one of three forms: frozen whole blood, isolated PBMCs, or DNA extracted from either of those sample types. The data stem from a study of blood T cell repertoires in COVID-19 (dated by TCRdb to between 2020 and 2021). Regarding the research as a whole: The collaborator samples originated in the United States, Italy and Spain and spanned the acute and convalescent phases of COVID-19. The prospective study material was composed of cDNA or gDNA derived from T cells, B-cell-depleted T cells, or PBMCs. Deeply sampled blood TCRbeta repertoires from subjects exposed to, actively infected with, or recovered from COVID-19 were included in the dataset. The repertoires were released in a freely available public database meant as a resource for research on the immune response to SARS-CoV-2. The samples were drawn from two sources: the first 160 participants of the ongoing ImmuneRACE study, and over 950 subjects contributed by 6 global collaborators. Sample metadata almost always included a de-identified subject ID, COVID-19 status, age in years and sex. HLA class I and class II types, where available, came from metadata supplied by the sample provider rather than from assay-based typing. Overall results and qualifications from the work: Clinical and demographic metadata were provided uncurated, with the amount varying by source and participant.

The CDR3 contains 15 residues, cysteine and phenylalanine counted. Only the CDR3 DNA is retained, 45 bases long and in frame from the first base. Taken from the germline V gene (reference sequence), the CDR1 and CDR2 loops are LNHDA and SQIVND. The junction shows trimming of 5 bases on V and 0 bases on J, plus 12 bases between the germline ends. The immunoSEQ Assay, a bias-controlled multiplex PCR, was used to amplify TCRbeta CDR3 regions from genomic DNA. Per the original workflow: The number of nucleated cells in each sample was estimated from the amplification of reference gene primers within the assay. To quantify the absolute abundance of each unique TCRbeta CDR3 rearrangement, sequence reads were collapsed and filtered. For each sample, productive Simpson clonality was calculated by taking the square root of Simpson's diversity index across productive rearrangements. TCRdb took this table from immuneACCESS and kept in-frame rearrangements with V and J called. Such tables lack part of the clones; where checked against another copy, unresolved V genes explain under half of the gap, and the rest is unexplained. V and J calls plus clone size are reproduced from that table; the DNA served to infer D and trimming. The sample table holds fewer than 200,000 clones, of which over 60% were seen once. Clones ranked in the top ten supply 7% to 10% of the sample.

Recombination connected TRBV19 to TRBJ2-3; TRBD1 is a weak D gene call, 6 bases matching. The receptor's source is a man aged 60 to 75 with acute or convalescent COVID-19. The sequenced material came from peripheral blood. The DNA sequence is as follows: TGTGCCAGTAGTTTTATCAGGGGAAGCACAGATACGCAGTATTTT. Translated, this gives CASSFIRGSTDTQYF.